This T cell receptor beta chain was found in a study of blood T cell repertoires in COVID-19. Study at large: T cells, B-cell-depleted T cells, or PBMCs provided the cDNA or gDNA that served as material.

This CDR3 comprises 13 residues. The V end was cut by 1 base, the J end by 3 bases, with 7 bases between. CDR1 and CDR2 (germline): SNHLY, FYNNEI. In Seattle, patients joined the study during active infection and were tracked longitudinally. Per the original data handling: Nucleated cell counts were estimated from reference gene primer amplification. Sequencing was performed with immunoSEQ multiplex PCR; in TCRdb, only in-frame clones are kept and a portion is missing. D and trimming were read from the DNA, whereas the V and J calls and clone size are those reported in that table. The table has some 64,000 clones, 78% seen once; the top ten hold about 14%.

The sample consisted of peripheral blood. The clonotype originates from a man aged 55 to 70 with COVID-19, enrolled during active disease. The chain carries TRBV2 and TRBJ2-7; D unresolved. The DNA for the CDR3 is TGTGCCAGCAGTGAAGGAGAGATCTACGAGCAGTACTTC. The encoded protein is CASSEGEIYEQYF.